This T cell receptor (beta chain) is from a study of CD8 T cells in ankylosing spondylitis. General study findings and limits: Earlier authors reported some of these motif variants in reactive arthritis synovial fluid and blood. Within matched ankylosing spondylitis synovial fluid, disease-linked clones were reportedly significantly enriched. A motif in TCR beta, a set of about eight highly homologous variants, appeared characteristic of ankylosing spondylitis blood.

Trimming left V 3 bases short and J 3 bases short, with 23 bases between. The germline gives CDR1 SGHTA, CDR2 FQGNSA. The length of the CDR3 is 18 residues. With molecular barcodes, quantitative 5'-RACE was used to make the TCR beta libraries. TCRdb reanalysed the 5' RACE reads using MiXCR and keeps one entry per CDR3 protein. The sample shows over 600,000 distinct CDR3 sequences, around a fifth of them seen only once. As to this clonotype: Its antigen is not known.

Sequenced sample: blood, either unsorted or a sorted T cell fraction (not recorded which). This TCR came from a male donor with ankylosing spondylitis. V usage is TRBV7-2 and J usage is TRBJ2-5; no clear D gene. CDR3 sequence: CASSFAFWVRVGKETQYF. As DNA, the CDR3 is TGTGCCAGCAGCTTCGCCTTTTGGGTGAGAGTGGGAAAAGAGACCCAGTACTTC.